This entry lists 3 T cell receptor beta chains sequenced from one sample in a study of T cell changes during pregnancy in multiple sclerosis. TCRdb keeps only in-frame clones here, not all; method: immunoSEQ multiplex PCR. The data show 45,000 to 60,000 clones, with about 92% seen just once and 0.65% to 0.85% held by the top ten. Sample: CD4+ T cells from peripheral blood mononuclear cells, taken in the third trimester of pregnancy. All receptors come from a female donor with multiple sclerosis, enrolled in a pregnancy study.

The chain combines TRBV7-2 with TRBJ2-5, with 8 bases matching TRBD2. This CDR3 region has 15 residues. V was clipped by 4 bases and J by 5 bases; unmatched bases: 9. Germline CDR1 SGHTA, CDR2 FQGNSA. The CDR3 bases are TGTGCCAGCAGCTCCAAAGCGGGGGTGGCGGAGACCCAGTACTTC. Its protein is CASSSKAGVAETQYF.

The chain employs TRBV18 and TRBJ1-1; TRBD1 agrees at 11 bases. Germline lookup yields CDR1 KGHSH and CDR2 LQKENI. CDR3 length: 14 amino acids. Trimming took 3 bases from V and 5 from J; bases not matched to a gene: 2. CDR3 protein: CASSPRDRGTEAFF. In DNA form, the CDR3 reads TGTGCCAGCTCACCGAGGGACAGGGGGACTGAAGCTTTCTTT.

DNA of the CDR3: TGCGCCAGCACACGGGGAGACAACGCCTACGAGCAGTACTTC. Its protein product is CASTRGDNAYEQYF. V and J are TRBV4-3 and TRBJ2-7, with a weak D call TRBD2 (5 bases). Germline CDR1 LGHNA, CDR2 YSLEER. This CDR3 region has 14 residues. V shed 7 bases and J shed 2 bases, with 15 bases lying between them.